These T cell receptor beta chains were read from a single sample in a study of blood T cell repertoires in COVID-19. Assay: immunoSEQ multiplex PCR; the TCRdb copy retains only in-frame clones and omits some. The sample lists 300,000 to 450,000 clones; around 87% were seen once. The sequenced material came from PBMCs or T cells enriched from blood (not recorded which). The receptors originated from a man younger than 40 who had recovered from COVID-19. CDR3s include the opening cysteine and the closing phenylalanine or tryptophan. A D gene is named only where the DNA matches it firmly. Some rows have no size entry. The others give once, few or many, or a class for an expanded clone.

TRBD2	TRBV5-4	.	TRBJ2-5	TGTGCCAGCAGCCTAGCGGGGGTGGAGACCCAGTACTTC	CASSLAGVETQYF
.	TRBV18	many	TRBJ1-2	TGTGCCAGCTCACCATCCGCAGGGGAAAGGAGTGGCTACACCTTC	CASSPSAGERSGYTF
.	TRBV7-2	.	TRBJ1-2	TGTGCCAGCAGCTTAGGACAGATAAACTATGGCTACACCTTC	CASSLGQINYGYTF
TRBD1	TRBV12-3/TRBV12-4	.	TRBJ1-2	TGTGCCAGCAGCCTCAGGGGGAGTAGGGGCTACACCTTC	CASSLRGSRGYTF
TRBD1	TRBV9	.	TRBJ2-6	TGTGCCAGCAGGGGACAGGTTTTAAGCTCTGGGGCCAACGTCCTGACTTTC	CASRGQVLSSGANVLTF
.	TRBV19	.	TRBJ1-1	TGTGCCCGGGCACGTAGGGGATCGAACACTGAAGCTTTCTTT	CARARRGSNTEAFF
TRBD1	TRBV12-3/TRBV12-4	.	TRBJ1-2	TGTGCCAGCAGTTTAGAGACAGGGGGAGGCTACACCTTC	CASSLETGGGYTF
TRBD1	TRBV27	.	TRBJ1-2	TGTGCCAGCAGTTTACGGACAGGCCGGGGCTACACCTTC	CASSLRTGRGYTF
TRBD1	TRBV30	.	TRBJ2-5	TGTGCCTGGAGGACAGGGGCCGCCCAAGAGACCCAGTACTTC	CAWRTGAAQETQYF
.	TRBV6-5	.	TRBJ1-5	TGTGCCAGCAGTTTAACGGCGGCCAATCAGCCCCAGCATTTT	CASSLTAANQPQHF
TRBD1	TRBV27	.	TRBJ1-2	TGTGCCAGCAGCTCCCATGGGACAGGGGGCCTTATTAACTATGGCTACACCTTC	CASSSHGTGGLINYGYTF
TRBD1	TRBV15	.	TRBJ1-2	TGTGCCACCAGCAGGGACAGGGATAAAGGCTACACCTTC	CATSRDRDKGYTF
TRBD1	TRBV10-3	.	TRBJ2-5	TGTGCCATCAGTGGGGGACCTCGGGACAGGGTTGGAGAGACCCAGTACTTC	CAISGGPRDRVGETQYF
.	TRBV30	.	TRBJ1-6	TGTGCCTGGAGTCCGGCTCGAACGGGGGATTCACCCCTCCACTTT	CAWSPARTGDSPLHF
.	TRBV7-2	few	TRBJ2-7	TGTGCCAGCAGCCCGGGGGTCGGGACCTACGAGCAGTACTTC	CASSPGVGTYEQYF
TRBD1	TRBV5-1	.	TRBJ2-1	TGCGCCAGCAGCTACTCAGGGGGCGGGCAGTTCTTC	CASSYSGGGQFF
TRBD1	TRBV5-5	.	TRBJ1-5	TGTGCCAGCAGCTCCGGACAGGGCCACCAGCCCCAGCATTTT	CASSSGQGHQPQHF
.	TRBV10-2	.	TRBJ2-1	TGCGCCAGCAGTGAGATTCCAGGGGCCACCTACAATGAGCAGTTCTTC	CASSEIPGATYNEQFF
.	TRBV9	.	TRBJ1-6	TGTGCCAGCAGCTCCCCTACAGGGAGCTCCTATAATTCACCCCTCCACTTT	CASSSPTGSSYNSPLHF
TRBD1	TRBV7-9	.	TRBJ2-4	TGTGCCAGCAGCTTACTACAGGGGGGAGCCAAAAACATTCAGTACTTC	CASSLLQGGAKNIQYF
TRBD1	TRBV27	once	TRBJ1-2	TGTGCCAGCAGTTTTGGGGACAGGGCCAGCTATGGCTACACCTTC	CASSFGDRASYGYTF
.	TRBV2	.	TRBJ2-3	TGTGCCAGCAGTCAGGGCACAGATACGCAGTATTTT	CASSQGTDTQYF
.	TRBV4-3	.	TRBJ2-6	TGCGCCAGCAGTCTACAGGGCTCTGGGGCCAACGTCCTGACTTTC	CASSLQGSGANVLTF
.	TRBV19	few	TRBJ1-1	TGTGCCAGTACTGCGGGGGTTTCGGAAGCTTTCTTT	CASTAGVSEAFF
.	TRBV6-1	.	TRBJ2-3	TGTGCCAGCAGTGAACGGGACATCTTCCCAGATACGCAGTATTTT	CASSERDIFPDTQYF
TRBD1	TRBV6-2/TRBV6-3	.	TRBJ2-5	TGTGCCAGCAGTTACGCTACAGGGGTAGAGACCCAGTACTTC	CASSYATGVETQYF
.	TRBV4-1	.	TRBJ1-5	TGCGCCAGCAGCCCAACAGGCGATCAGCCCCAGCATTTT	CASSPTGDQPQHF
.	TRBV3-1/TRBV3-2	once	TRBJ1-5	TGTGCCAGCAGCCAAGGGGGGGGACACTTATCTCAGCCCCAGCATTTT	CASSQGGGHLSQPQHF
.	TRBV12-3/TRBV12-4	.	TRBJ1-4	TGTGCCAGCGGAGTCACAACTAATGAAAAACTGTTTTTT	CASGVTTNEKLFF
.	TRBV11-3	.	TRBJ2-7	TGTGCCAGCAGCCGCGACAGTACCCAGCAGTACTTC	CASSRDSTQQYF
.	TRBV7-8	.	TRBJ1-5	TGTGCCAGCAGTATGCCGGGTCTCGGTCAGCCCCAGCATTTT	CASSMPGLGQPQHF
TRBD1	TRBV5-1	.	TRBJ1-2	TGCGCCAGCAGCCCTGGGACAGGGGGCTATGGCTACACCTTC	CASSPGTGGYGYTF